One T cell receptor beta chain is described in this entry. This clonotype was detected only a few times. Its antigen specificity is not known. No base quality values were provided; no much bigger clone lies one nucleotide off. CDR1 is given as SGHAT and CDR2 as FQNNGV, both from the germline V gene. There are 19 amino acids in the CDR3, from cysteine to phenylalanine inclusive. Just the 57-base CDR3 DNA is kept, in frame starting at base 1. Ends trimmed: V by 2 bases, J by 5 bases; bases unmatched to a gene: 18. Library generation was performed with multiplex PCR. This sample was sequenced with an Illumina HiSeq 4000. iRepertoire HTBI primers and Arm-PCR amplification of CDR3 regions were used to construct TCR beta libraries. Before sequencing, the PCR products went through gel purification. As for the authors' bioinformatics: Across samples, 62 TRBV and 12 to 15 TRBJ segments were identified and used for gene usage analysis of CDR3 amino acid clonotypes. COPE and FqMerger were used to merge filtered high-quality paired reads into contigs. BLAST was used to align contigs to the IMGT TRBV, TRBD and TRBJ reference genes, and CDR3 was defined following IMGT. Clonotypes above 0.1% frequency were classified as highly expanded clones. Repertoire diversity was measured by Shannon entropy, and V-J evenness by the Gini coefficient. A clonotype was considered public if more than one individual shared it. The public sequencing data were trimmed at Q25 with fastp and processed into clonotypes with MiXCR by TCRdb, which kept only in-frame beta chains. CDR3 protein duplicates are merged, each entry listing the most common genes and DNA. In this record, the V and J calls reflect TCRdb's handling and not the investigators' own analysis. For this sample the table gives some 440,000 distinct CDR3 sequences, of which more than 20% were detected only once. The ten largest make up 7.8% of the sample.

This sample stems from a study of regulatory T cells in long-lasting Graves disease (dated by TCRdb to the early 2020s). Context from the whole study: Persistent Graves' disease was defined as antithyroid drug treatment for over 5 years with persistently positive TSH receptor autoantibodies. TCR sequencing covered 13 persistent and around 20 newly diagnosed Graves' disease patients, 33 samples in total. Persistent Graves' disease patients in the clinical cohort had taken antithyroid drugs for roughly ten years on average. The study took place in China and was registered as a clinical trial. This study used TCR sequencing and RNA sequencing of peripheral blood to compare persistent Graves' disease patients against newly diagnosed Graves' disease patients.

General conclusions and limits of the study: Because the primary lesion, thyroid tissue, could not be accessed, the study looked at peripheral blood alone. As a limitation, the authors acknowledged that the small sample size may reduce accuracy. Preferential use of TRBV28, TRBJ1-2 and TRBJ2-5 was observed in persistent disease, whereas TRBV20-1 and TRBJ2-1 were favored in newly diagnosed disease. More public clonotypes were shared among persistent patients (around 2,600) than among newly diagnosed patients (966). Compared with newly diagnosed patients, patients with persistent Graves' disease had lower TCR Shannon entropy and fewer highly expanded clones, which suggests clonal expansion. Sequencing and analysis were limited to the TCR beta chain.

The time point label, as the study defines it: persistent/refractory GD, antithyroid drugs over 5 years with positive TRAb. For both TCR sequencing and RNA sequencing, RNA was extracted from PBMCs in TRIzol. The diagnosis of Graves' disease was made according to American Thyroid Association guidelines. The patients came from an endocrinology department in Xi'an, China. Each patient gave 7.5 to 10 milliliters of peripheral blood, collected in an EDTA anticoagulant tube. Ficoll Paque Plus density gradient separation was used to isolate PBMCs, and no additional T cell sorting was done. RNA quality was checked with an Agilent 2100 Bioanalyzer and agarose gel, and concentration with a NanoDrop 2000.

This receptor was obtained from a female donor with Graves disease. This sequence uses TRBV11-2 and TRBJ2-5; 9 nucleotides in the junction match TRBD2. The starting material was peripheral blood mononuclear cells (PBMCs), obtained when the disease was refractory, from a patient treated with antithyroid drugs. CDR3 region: CASSLSVGRLAGRRETQYF. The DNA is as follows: TGTGCCAGCAGCTTATCGGTCGGACGGCTAGCGGGGCGCCGGGAGACCCAGTACTTC.